These 7 T cell receptor beta chains were sequenced from one sample in a study of CD8+ T cells in alopecia areata. Treatment noted: oral pan-JAK inhibitor, 5-10 mg twice daily. Extraction of RNA preceded its reverse transcription into cDNA, which served as the sequencing template. This table comes from immunoSEQ multiplex PCR, and its TCRdb copy is limited to in-frame clones, with some not included. The table has 190,000 or so clones, roughly 50% seen once; the top ten hold about 5%. Sequencing used CD4+ T cells sorted from blood, obtained at week 24, from a patient treated with tofacitinib. The source is a human donor with alopecia areata.

The rearrangement joins TRBV2 to TRBJ2-6; D ambiguous. Deletions cut 4 bases from V and 4 bases from J, with 11 bases between. Per germline, CDR1 SNHLY and CDR2 FYNNEI. The CDR3 covers 15 residues. The CDR3 reads CASSVDPSGANVLTF. The CDR3 DNA sequence: TGTGCCAGCAGTGTCGATCCCTCCGGGGCCAACGTCCTGACTTTC.

The rearrangement joins TRBV9 to TRBJ2-5; weak D call: TRBD2 (6 bases). CDR1 and CDR2 (germline): SGDLS, YYNGEE. V was shortened by 3 bases and J by 0 bases, with 9 bases between the two germline ends. This CDR3 has 14 residues. CDR3 region: CASSAGTYQETQYF. CDR3 nucleotides: TGTGCCAGCAGCGCGGGGACTTACCAAGAGACCCAGTACTTC.

This clone has a handful of counts. The J gene is TRBJ2-7, the V gene TRBV18; 10 nucleotides agree with TRBD1. The CDR3 extends over 16 amino acids. Unmatched junction bases numbered 6, after V lost 3 bases and J lost 1 base. The germline CDR1 and CDR2 sequences are KGHSH and LQKENI. The CDR3 region has the DNA TGTGCCAGCTCACCTCCGACAGGGGGCAGATCCTACGAGCAGTACTTC. Protein product: CASSPPTGGRSYEQYF.

This clone was counted many times. The chain uses TRBV29-1 and TRBJ1-1, with D perhaps matching TRBD1 (6 bases). This CDR3 spans 13 amino acids. Germline V gene lookup returns CDR1 SQVTM and CDR2 ANQGSEA. CDR3 DNA sequence: TGCAGGGCGAGCAACAGGGACTGGACTGAAGCTTTCTTT. Its protein product is CRASNRDWTEAFF.

The chain uses TRBV4-3 and TRBJ2-1; D is perhaps TRBD1 (6 bases). This CDR3 is 16 amino acids long. Germline V CDR1 and CDR2: LGHNA, YSLEER. V was trimmed by 1 base and J by 4 bases, leaving 14 bases between them. CDR3 in DNA: TGCGCCAGCAGCCAAGGGGGGCTTGTTAGGTACAATGAGCAGTTCTTC. Translating gives CASSQGGLVRYNEQFF.

The V call is TRBV4-3, the J call TRBJ2-7; no reliable D call. V lost 5 bases to trimming and J lost 5 bases, with 16 bases between them. There are 14 residues in the CDR3. The germline V gene has CDR1 LGHNA and CDR2 YSLEER. CDR3 coding DNA: TGCGCCAGCAGCGCCGGAACCCAGGCTCACGAGCAGTACTTC. Protein: CASSAGTQAHEQYF.

The rearrangement joins TRBV10-3 to TRBJ2-1; TRBD2 matches at 12 bases. Germline-derived CDR1 and CDR2 are ENHRY and SYGVKD. The CDR3 has 14 residues. V gave up 6 bases and J gave up 7 bases; unmatched junction bases: 4. The chain's CDR3 is CAISGGTSGNEQFF. The CDR3 DNA is TGTGCCATCAGCGGAGGGACTAGCGGGAATGAGCAGTTCTTC.